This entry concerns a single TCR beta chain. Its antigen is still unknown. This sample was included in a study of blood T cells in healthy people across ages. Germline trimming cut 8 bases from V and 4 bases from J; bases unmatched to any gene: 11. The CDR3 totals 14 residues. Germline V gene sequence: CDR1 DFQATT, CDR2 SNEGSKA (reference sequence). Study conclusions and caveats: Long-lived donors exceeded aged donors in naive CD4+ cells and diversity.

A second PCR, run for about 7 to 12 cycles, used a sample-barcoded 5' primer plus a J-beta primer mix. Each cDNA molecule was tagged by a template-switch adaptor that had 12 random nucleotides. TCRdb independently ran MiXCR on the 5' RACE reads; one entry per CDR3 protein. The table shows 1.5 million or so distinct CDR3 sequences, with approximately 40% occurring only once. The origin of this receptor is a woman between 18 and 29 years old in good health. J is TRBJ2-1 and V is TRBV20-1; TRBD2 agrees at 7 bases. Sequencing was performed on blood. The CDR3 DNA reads TGCAGTTCCCTCCGAGCTAGCGGTTACAATGAGCAGTTCTTC. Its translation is CSSLRASGYNEQFF.